This T cell receptor (beta chain) came from a study of blood T cell repertoires in COVID-19. As for the study in general: Collection of acute and convalescent COVID-19 samples took place in the United States, Italy and Spain. The analysed material was cDNA or gDNA that came from T cells, B-cell-depleted T cells, or PBMCs.

In the authors' workflow: How many nucleated cells were present was estimated from reference gene primer amplification. The protocol was immunoSEQ multiplex PCR, while the TCRdb copy is restricted to in-frame clones and leaves out a portion. V and J calls and clone size come straight from that table; D and trimming were deduced from the DNA. The repertoire includes fewer than 300,000 clones, around 79% of them detected once, and 3% to 3.5% sits in the top ten. Input material: peripheral blood. The sequence derives from a woman older than 75 with acute or convalescent COVID-19.

The CDR3 nucleotides are TGTGCCAGCAGCCAAGGAGCGGGGGGCCCCTGGGCCGAGCAGTTCTTC. Translating gives CASSQGAGGPWAEQFF. This chain uses TRBV7-2 with TRBJ2-1; 9 bases match TRBD2. Germline V lookup: CDR1 SGHTA, CDR2 FQGNSA. The CDR3 has 16 amino acids. With 5 bases clipped from V and 10 bases from J, the junction kept 15 bases outside the gene matches.